The sequence of this T cell receptor (beta chain) was determined in a study of T cell responses to AZD1222 COVID-19 vaccine. Profiled with immunoSEQ multiplex PCR; TCRdb holds only in-frame clones, not every one. The table shows around 80,000 clones, with 70% to 90% occurring only once. Germline CDR1 GTSNPN, CDR2 SVGIG (reference sequence). The V gene lost 2 bases and the J gene lost 4 bases, with 14 bases spanning the gap. This CDR3 has 15 residues. The table lists this clone with a count of one. V gene TRBV30 combines with J gene TRBJ2-2; no clear D gene. The sequenced sample was peripheral blood, obtained 28 days after the second AZD1222 dose. This clonotype was obtained from an adult who received the AZD1222 COVID-19 vaccine. The CDR3 is CAWSRRDRVTGELFF. The CDR3 DNA follows: TGTGCCTGGAGTCGTAGGGATAGGGTCACCGGGGAGCTGTTTTTT. The variable domain in full, with the rest retrieved from reference TRBV30 and TRBJ2-2, is SQTIHQWPATLVQPVGSPLSLECTVEGTSNPNLYWYRQAAGRGLQLLFYSVGIGQISSEVPQNLSASRPQDRQFILSSKKLLLSDSGFYLCAWSRRDRVTGELFFGEGSRLTVL.